This is a list of T cell receptor beta chains from one sample in a study of T cells after yellow fever vaccination. From the 5' RACE reads, TCRdb called clonotypes with MiXCR, one entry per CDR3 protein. The sample holds under 550,000 distinct CDR3 sequences, just over 20% seen once. Sequencing was performed on PBMCs, taken about 20 days after the first yellow fever vaccination. These receptors all stem from a man aged 18 to 30 who received the YFV17D yellow fever vaccine. CDR3s include the opening cysteine and the closing phenylalanine or tryptophan. D genes are given only for firm matches. Part of the rows lack a size; the others show once, few, many or a class for expanded clones.

j_call	d_call	clone_size	v_call	cdr3_nt	cdr3_aa
TRBJ1-1	NA	few	TRBV5-1	TGCGCCAGCAGCTTGCCGAATCTGGGCACTGAAGCTTTCTTT	CASSLPNLGTEAFF
TRBJ1-6	NA	few	TRBV28	TGTGCCAGCAGTCGACAGCTCATCTATAATTCACCCCTCCACTTT	CASSRQLIYNSPLHF
TRBJ2-5	TRBD2	NA	TRBV20-1	TGCAGTGCAGCCGGAAGCGGGGGAATCCTAGAGACCCAGTACTTC	CSAAGSGGILETQYF
TRBJ1-2	NA	few	TRBV5-1	TGCGCCAGCAGCTTGGACCAGTGGGGCTACACCTTC	CASSLDQWGYTF
TRBJ2-2	NA	many	TRBV5-1	TGCGCCAGCAGCCCTCTTTTGGCGGCGGACACCGGGGAGCTGTTTTTT	CASSPLLAADTGELFF
TRBJ1-6	NA	NA	TRBV5-6	TGTGCCAGCAGCTTGGACCCCGATTCACCCCTCCACTTT	CASSLDPDSPLHF
TRBJ1-1	TRBD1	NA	TRBV6-5	TGTGCCAGCAGTTCCCTGGGACAGCGGAACACTGAAGCTTTCTTT	CASSSLGQRNTEAFF
TRBJ1-6	NA	NA	TRBV3-1	TGTGCCAGCAGGGCCGGGACATCTAATTCACCCCTCCACTTT	CASRAGTSNSPLHF
TRBJ2-1	TRBD2	few	TRBV5-1	TGCGCCAGCAGCCAGAACGGGCCCTCGGGACGGAGTCTACTAGCGGTTAACAATGAGCAGTTCTTC	CASSQNGPSGRSLLAVNNEQFF
TRBJ2-2	NA	few	TRBV3-1	TGTGCCAGCAGCCAAGGGACGGAACACACCGGGGAGCTGTTTTTT	CASSQGTEHTGELFF
TRBJ2-3	NA	NA	TRBV24-1	TGTGCCACCAGTGCCCCTACTGGTGGATCTAGCACAGATACGCAGTATTTT	CATSAPTGGSSTDTQYF
TRBJ2-2	NA	NA	TRBV7-9	TGTGCCAGCTACAGGAAAAACGGGGAGCTGTTTTTT	CASYRKNGELFF
TRBJ2-1	NA	NA	TRBV20-1	TGCAGTGCTAGGCAAACTAGCTACAATGAGCAGTTCTTC	CSARQTSYNEQFF
TRBJ2-5	NA	few	TRBV4-1	TGCGCCAGCAGCCCCTTGGGGGGGCAGACCCAGTACTTC	CASSPLGGQTQYF
TRBJ2-5	TRBD2	NA	TRBV7-2	TGTGCCAGCAGCTTTAGCGGGGAAAAGACCCAGTACTTC	CASSFSGEKTQYF
TRBJ2-1	TRBD2	NA	TRBV12-3/TRBV12-4	TGTGCCAGCAGTACCCGACTAGCGGGGGCCTACAATGAGCAGTTCTTC	CASSTRLAGAYNEQFF
TRBJ2-7	NA	many	TRBV5-1	TGCGCCAGCAGCCCGGACGGGAGCTACGAGCAGTACTTC	CASSPDGSYEQYF
TRBJ2-3	TRBD2	NA	TRBV11-2	TGTGCCAGCAGCTTCAGTGGGCTAGCGGGGGTGTTAAGCACAGATACGCAGTATTTT	CASSFSGLAGVLSTDTQYF
TRBJ2-7	NA	few	TRBV5-4	TGTGCCAGCAGCTTTGTACCTAGCTCCTACGAGCAGTACTTC	CASSFVPSSYEQYF
TRBJ2-4	NA	many	TRBV3-1	TGTGCCAGCAGCCAAGATTCAGGGAACATTCAGTACTTC	CASSQDSGNIQYF
TRBJ1-5	NA	NA	TRBV7-9	TGTGCCAGCAGCTTAGGCAGGGGCGGCAATCAGCCCCAGCATTTT	CASSLGRGGNQPQHF
TRBJ2-1	TRBD2	few	TRBV7-8	TGTGCCAGCAGCTCCGGGGGGGGTCGACAGTTCTTC	CASSSGGGRQFF
TRBJ2-2	NA	NA	TRBV12-3/TRBV12-4	TGTGCCAGCAGTTTATTTTGGACCTCGAACACCGGGGAGCTGTTTTTT	CASSLFWTSNTGELFF
TRBJ2-3	NA	few	TRBV4-1	TGCGCCAGCAGCCAAATACTGAATACGCAGTATTTT	CASSQILNTQYF